This TCR beta chain came from a study of response to subunit inactivated influenza vaccine. TCRdb re-derived calls from the RT-PCR reads in MiXCR, one entry per CDR3 protein. The table includes about 700,000 distinct CDR3 sequences, approximately 14% detected once. Comments on this clonotype: The antigen remains undetermined.

Study-level points and caveats: Each seasonal influenza vaccination recruits few new T cells, the authors suggested.

CDR3 size: 16 residues. From germline, CDR1 is SGHTA and CDR2 FQGTGA. The V and J ends lost 5 bases and 6 bases, in that order; junction bases with no gene match: 6. The source was PBMCs from blood, collected 11 to 12 days after vaccination. This receptor was identified in a man in his fifties who received an inactivated influenza vaccine. This chain joins TRBV7-3 and TRBJ2-2; 13 bases fit TRBD2. CDR3 DNA: TGTGCCAGCAGCACTAGGGGACTAGCGGGACCCGGGGAGCTGTTTTTT. The encoded protein is CASSTRGLAGPGELFF.